This T cell receptor (beta chain) was identified in a study of cytomegalovirus exposure and HLA in healthy donors. Remarks on this clone: What it binds is unknown.

The J segment lost 3 bases and the V segment lost 0 bases, leaving 11 bases of the junction unmatched. The CDR3 runs 18 residues. Germline assignment: CDR1 LGHNA and CDR2 YSLEER. Regarding the study as a whole: For most TCR beta V segments, an earlier analysis put the productive rate at about 87% or about 30% of the time.

Amplification used 60 Vbeta primers and 13 Jbeta primers. Profiling relied on immunoSEQ multiplex PCR, and the TCRdb table lists in-frame clones only, not all of them. The sample's table shows roughly 82,000 clones. The sequence derives from a woman aged 55-70 years in good health and CMV-seronegative. The chain carries TRBV4-3 and TRBJ2-3, with 8 nucleotides matching TRBD1. The sequencing sample was made of PBMCs. The CDR3 DNA sequence: TGCGCCAGCAGCCAAGATCCAGGGGGCGCAGGGTCGACAGATACGCAGTATTTT. This translates into CASSQDPGGAGSTDTQYF.